The 9 T cell receptor beta chains below all came from one sample that was sequenced in a study of cytomegalovirus exposure and HLA in healthy donors. PCR primers comprised 60 Vbeta and 13 Jbeta primers. The repertoire was sequenced with immunoSEQ multiplex PCR; TCRdb's copy has only in-frame clones and lacks some. Of approximately 190,000 clones in the sample, approximately 80% were seen once. The sequenced sample consisted of PBMCs. Receptor source: a woman aged 45-60 years in good health and CMV-seropositive.

This chain connects TRBV2 to TRBJ2-1; possible D gene TRBD2, 6 bases. Germline CDR1 SNHLY, CDR2 FYNNEI. CDR3 length: 14 residues. The V and J ends lost 8 bases and 7 bases respectively, with 18 bases between them. CDR3 sequence: CASFTSLALNEQFF. The CDR3 coding sequence is TGTGCCAGCTTTACTAGCCTGGCTTTGAATGAGCAGTTCTTC.

There are a few counts of this clone. The junction departs from the called germline gene at one end, perhaps through a read error. The chain joins TRBV5-6 to TRBJ1-1; D remains unclear. The CDR3 spans 11 residues. Germline-derived CDR1 and CDR2 are SGHDT and YYEEEE. The CDR3 DNA is TGTGCCAGCAGCTGGGGTCAGAAGGAGGACTTT. Translating it yields CASSWGQKEDF.

The rearrangement links TRBV9 to TRBJ1-3; 9 nucleotides agree with TRBD1. There are 16 residues in the CDR3. After removal of 3 bases from V and 7 bases from J, the junction contained 11 bases not matched to a gene. Per germline, CDR1 SGDLS and CDR2 YYNGEE. Here the CDR3 reads CASSADLGQGLNTIYF. CDR3 DNA: TGTGCCAGCAGCGCCGACTTAGGACAGGGGCTCAACACCATATATTTT.

The rearrangement uses TRBV10-3 and TRBJ2-7, with a weak D call TRBD2 (7 bases). V gave up 4 bases and J gave up 5 bases, with 15 bases separating them. The CDR3 sequence is 14 residues long. Germline lookup yields CDR1 ENHRY and CDR2 SYGVKD. The chain's CDR3 is CAISGGGGGDEQYF. The CDR3 DNA reads as TGTGCCATCAGTGGAGGGGGGGGCGGGGACGAGCAGTACTTC.

The chain has TRBV4-1 and TRBJ2-5, with 7 bases fitting TRBD2. CDR1 and CDR2 from the germline V gene are MGHRA and YSYEKL. V gave up 1 base and J gave up 3 bases; unmatched junction bases: 2. There are 14 residues in the CDR3. The CDR3 nucleotides are TGCGCCAGCAGCCAAGGACTAGCAGAAGAGACCCAGTACTTC. This codes for CASSQGLAEETQYF.

This clone was observed a few times. The chain employs TRBV5-1 and TRBJ1-2, with 10 bases matching TRBD1. The CDR3 loop spans 16 amino acids. Germline trimming cut 0 bases from V and 7 bases from J; bases unmatched to any gene: 9. Germline CDR1 reads SGHRS; CDR2 reads YFSETQ. The CDR3 DNA is TGCGCCAGCAGCTTGGTGCCGGGACAGGGGTCGGGTGGCTACACCTTC. This codes for CASSLVPGQGSGGYTF.

The rearrangement joins TRBV28 to TRBJ2-3; tentative D call: TRBD2 (7 bases). Looked up from germline, CDR1 is MDHEN and CDR2 is SYDVKM. This CDR3 region has 13 residues. V gave up 7 bases and J gave up 6 bases, with 14 bases separating them. The DNA for the CDR3 is TGTGCCAGCAATAGGGGGGGCAGGGATACGCAGTATTTT. Its protein product is CASNRGGRDTQYF.

The chain carries TRBV19 and TRBJ2-2, with 10 bases identical to TRBD2. The CDR3 is made up of 20 amino acids. V gave up 5 bases and J gave up 2 bases; unmatched junction bases: 17. Germline-derived CDR1 and CDR2 are LNHDA and SQIVND (reference sequence). CDR3: CASSGDLSGGADQNTGELFF. DNA of the CDR3: TGTGCCAGTAGTGGGGACTTGAGCGGGGGGGCCGATCAAAACACCGGGGAGCTGTTTTTT.

The chain joins TRBV7-9 to TRBJ1-3, with D tentatively TRBD1 (5 bases). The CDR3 is 14 amino acids. V lost 5 bases to trimming and J lost 4 bases, with 12 bases between them. CDR1 and CDR2 (germline): SEHNR, FQNEAQ (reference sequence). The CDR3 here is CASSRRDRGNTIYF. CDR3 nucleotides: TGTGCCAGCAGCCGGAGGGACCGCGGAAACACCATATATTTT.